The rows below give T cell receptor beta chains drawn from one sample of a study of cytomegalovirus exposure and HLA in healthy donors. Clones were sequenced by immunoSEQ multiplex PCR, and TCRdb holds only the in-frame ones, with some missing. There are about 160,000 clones in the sample; approximately 80% occur only once, and roughly 3.5% lies in the top ten. The source material was PBMCs. These receptors were collected from a man aged 25-45 years in good health and CMV-seropositive. CDR3s include the opening cysteine and the closing phenylalanine or tryptophan.

j_gene	v_gene	CDR3aa
TRBJ2-7	TRBV9	CASSPTSGGGYEQYF
TRBJ1-1	TRBV6-1	CASSVTGVNTEAFF
TRBJ2-3	TRBV28	CASSLVFTDTQYF
TRBJ2-3	TRBV4-1	CASSQGSEGYTDTQYF
TRBJ1-5	TRBV5-5	CASSLGGGGGQPQHF
TRBJ2-7	TRBV2	CASRPTGFSYEQYF
TRBJ1-6	TRBV30	CAWSVQEGAPLHF
TRBJ1-6	TRBV7-9	CASSLEQENSPLHF
TRBJ1-5	TRBV28	CASRHRDRVGNQPQHF
TRBJ2-1	TRBV19	CASSDRGLFNEQFF
TRBJ2-5	TRBV6-5	CATWTDTAGETQYF
TRBJ2-7	TRBV4-3	CASSQDATGTYEQYF
TRBJ2-1	TRBV19	CASSITHLPGQGTNEQFF
TRBJ1-1	TRBV4-3	CASSQTSDRGWAFF
TRBJ1-5	TRBV19	CASREDRGGNQPQHF
TRBJ2-7	TRBV5-1	CASSNGQGGYEQYF
TRBJ1-4	TRBV30	CAWSMSEKLFF
TRBJ2-7	TRBV27	CASSLGQNYEQYF
TRBJ2-7	TRBV13	CASSPRLAHYEQYF
TRBJ2-1	TRBV6-5	CASSSPRQEVGQFF
TRBJ1-6	TRBV28	CASRLGDRSYNSPLHF
TRBJ2-2	TRBV11-2	CASSLNVGSGGTGELFF
-	TRBV6-5	CASSYSQGSYEQYF
TRBJ2-3	TRBV5-1	CASSLQDTQYF
TRBJ2-7	TRBV27	CASRLRDSSYEQYF
TRBJ1-1	TRBV19	CASSSSTGFTEAFF
TRBJ1-6	TRBV4-2	CASSRQGYNSPLHF
TRBJ2-7	TRBV7-6	CASSLAERAQQYF
TRBJ1-2	TRBV7-9	CASSLDLQGIFGYTF
TRBJ2-7	TRBV19	CASTRDGGIPYEQYF
TRBJ2-3	TRBV29-1	CSVEKGATDTQYF
TRBJ2-1	TRBV2	CASRGTGMTYNEQFF
TRBJ1-2	TRBV30	CAWSGQGAFFYGYTF
TRBJ1-4	TRBV7-2	CASSLDRGPNEKLFF
TRBJ1-4	TRBV2	CASSEAVGLELFF
TRBJ2-1	TRBV28	CASSFNPGISYNEQFF
TRBJ2-5	TRBV7-9	CSSKPAGKETQYF
TRBJ2-7	TRBV27	CASSLGQGAYEQYF
TRBJ2-1	TRBV2	CASRLTSGGSYNEQFF